This TCR beta chain is drawn from a study of early T cells in non-severe SARS-CoV-2 infection (dated by TCRdb to about 2021). For context, the study as a whole: Because TCR sequencing was done on bulk RNA from unsorted whole blood, the alpha and beta chains could not be paired.

The protocol used for the library was 5' RACE. Sequenced using a NextSeq 500. To correct for sequencing error and PCR bias, the TCR library protocol tagged individual cDNA molecules with unique molecular identifiers. Sequencing covered both TCR alpha and beta chains, and within each sample the abundances of alpha and beta sequences were tightly co-correlated. Per the original workflow: Decombinator V4 was used to annotate TCR sequences for V gene, J gene and CDR3. TCRs were defined as expanded if a significant change between any two time points was detected under a Poisson model with p below 0.0001. TCR abundances were normalised to the total number of TCRs sequenced in each sample and reported as counts per million. MAIT TCRs were defined by TRAV1-2 paired with TRAJ12, TRAJ20 or TRAJ33, and iNKT TCRs by TRAV10 paired with TRAJ18. VDJdb, accessed on 1 November 2021, was searched for TCRs annotated for CMV, EBV and SARS-CoV-2, and TCRs annotated for more than one antigen were excluded. The public reads were quality trimmed at Q25 with fastp and then assembled into clones with MiXCR by TCRdb, keeping productive beta chains. Every entry covers one CDR3 protein and lists the most common genes and DNA from its rows. The V and J calls shown here were made by TCRdb, not taken from the authors' results. The sample table lists 60,000 to 85,000 distinct CDR3 sequences, roughly a sixth of them with a count of one. The ten largest clonotypes hold 12% of the sample.

A case-control design nested within a healthcare worker cohort in London, UK, was used, with weekly nasopharyngeal swab PCR tests and blood sampling performed. Between 23 and 31 March 2020, the week of the UK lockdown, healthcare workers were enrolled and then followed up weekly for as long as 16 weeks. What the authors observed across the whole study: VDJdb matching was skewed toward anti-spike CD8 responses and likely underestimated virus-specific expansions, missing private and CD4 specificities.

There are many counts of this clonotype. The antigen it binds to is not known. No base quality values were provided; no much bigger clone lies one nucleotide off. In the germline V gene, CDR1 corresponds to KGHDR and CDR2 to SFDVKD. V is pared back by 3 bases and J by 7 bases, with 12 bases lying between the germline termini. The CDR3 runs 14 amino acids, cysteine and phenylalanine included. Just CDR3 DNA is preserved here, 42 bases in frame from base 1. Sequenced material: whole blood. The chain is made from TRBV24-1 and TRBJ2-1; TRBD2 is possibly the D segment (6 matching bases). This receptor was obtained from an adult who was a healthcare worker with PCR-confirmed SARS-CoV-2 infection or an uninfected control (not recorded which). The nucleotide sequence reads as follows: TGTGCCACCAGTGATCATGCGGGGATTAATGAGCAGTTCTTC. This gives the protein CATSDHAGINEQFF.